The source of this TCR beta chain is a study of T cells in Graves' hyperthyroidism and ophthalmopathy (dated by TCRdb to between 2019 and 2020). A note on the overall study: Peripheral blood samples were taken at the time of initial diagnosis, prior to any treatment. To identify distinguishing TCR V-J signatures, a discovery cohort of roughly 100 patients was used, comprising under 45 with Graves' ophthalmopathy and around 57 with stable Graves' hyperthyroidism. Prospective prediction of ophthalmopathy was tested in an independent validation cohort of under 20 hyperthyroidism patients and 17 patients who later progressed to ophthalmopathy. The 75 to 100 discovery patients were randomly divided into training and test sets at a 7:3 ratio. In addition, the study compared T-cell repertoires in thyroid tissue and in blood from roughly six Graves' hyperthyroidism patients. Following sampling, methimazole starting at 30 mg daily was given to hyperthyroidism patients, and high-dose intravenous methylprednisolone was given to ophthalmopathy patients. TCR Vbeta CDR3 sequencing of some 140 peripheral blood samples (approximately 44 ophthalmopathy, 75 or so hyperthyroidism and 17 progressor patients) is reported in the paper.

Points the paper makes about the study in general: Blood samples also contained most of the expanded thyroid clonotypes (frequency above 0.001), which suggests that blood repertoires may reflect thyroid immune responses. A model built on a 13 V-J signature distinguished ophthalmopathy from stable hyperthyroidism, reaching 87.88% sensitivity and approximately 83% specificity in cross-validation and 80%/75% in testing. During validation, the model predicted progression to ophthalmopathy a median of around 6 months ahead of onset, with almost 71% sensitivity and less than 85% specificity. No statistical method was used to fix the sample size in advance, and group allocation was not hidden from the investigators.

The CDR3 runs 14 amino acids, cysteine and phenylalanine included. Only the CDR3 portion is preserved as DNA: 42 bases, with reading frame beginning at the first base. The germline V gene (reference sequence) provides CDR1 SGHAT and CDR2 FQDESV. Trimming removed 5 bases from V and 5 bases from J, leaving 15 bases between the germline ends. Comment on this clonotype: Its antigen remains undetermined. Base-call qualities are not available, and no considerably larger clone is one nucleotide away.

Graves' hyperthyroidism was defined as stable when no progression to ophthalmopathy occurred over 18 months of follow-up. Hyperthyroidism patients were newly diagnosed, with disease duration under 2 months, and aged 18 to 65 years. Any patient with an uncontrolled infection, another autoimmune disease, pregnancy or lactation was excluded. Diagnoses were based on clinical symptoms, serum thyroxine and TRAb, thyroid ultrasound and orbital computed tomography. PBMCs were isolated from 7.5 to 10 ml of fresh peripheral blood by Ficoll-Paque density gradient centrifugation. Trizol reagent was used to extract total RNA, and RNA quality was then checked on an Agilent 2100 Bioanalyzer. The TCR beta CDR3 regions were amplified from the RNA transcripts. For the first round of RT-PCR on the TCR CDR3, the HTBI primer set was used together with the Qiagen OneStep RT-PCR kit. Libraries were constructed in a second round of multiplex PCR, after which size selection and purification were carried out. Libraries were sequenced paired-end with 100 bp reads on an Illumina HiSeq2000. On the study's bioinformatics: SOAPnuke was used to process the raw data, removing reads that contained adapters or uncalled bases, had a mean Phred below 15, or lacked an exact match to the constant primer or identifier. COPE v1.2.5 was used to merge the high-quality paired reads, and each unique nucleotide sequence was defined as a clonotype. MiTCR v1.1 was used to align clonotypes to the IMGT TRBV, TRBD and TRBJ reference segments. The analysis was restricted to V-J combinations with a frequency above 0.0001, which together covered roughly 99% of the repertoires. A TCS score was defined as the ratio between F50 (clonal expansion) and ExV (chaos), using BLOSUM62-based TCRdist between CDR3 peptides within each V-J. Welch's t-statistics and random forest reduced 500 to 550 V-J features to roughly 13, which were used in a naive Bayes classifier (R e1071). TCRdb trimmed public reads at Q25 via fastp, called clones via MiXCR and kept in-frame beta chains. Rows are unified per CDR3 protein, each entry keeping the most common DNA and genes. The V and J calls, along with clone size, are taken from TCRdb and not from the paper's own processing. The sample table records 370,000 or so distinct CDR3 sequences; more than 20% of these occur just once. Of the sample, 70% to 75% falls within the top ten clones.

The receptor's source is a man aged 50-60 years with Graves' hyperthyroidism. Recombination connected TRBV11-1 to TRBJ2-5; D gene: possibly TRBD2, on 6 matching bases. The material sequenced was blood. The CDR3 sequence is CASSPAGTGETQYF. The nucleotide sequence is TGTGCCAGCAGCCCTGCCGGGACTGGGGAGACCCAGTACTTC.